This record looks at one T cell receptor beta chain sequence and its context. No antigen is known for it. Nothing much larger sits one base from this clone, and base qualities are not available. This same CDR3 is encoded by further DNA sequences in the sample. This sample is drawn from a study of shared clonotypes between healthy human individuals (dated by TCRdb to 2018 to 2020). About the study as a whole: A couple of women and a few men aged 18 to 49 years were included in the cohort. For each donor, CD4 naive and CD4 memory were each run on three plates, CD8 naive on two plates, and CD8 memory on one plate. Blood TCR repertoires of five healthy adults were deeply sequenced to estimate repertoire size and the extent of clonotype sharing between individuals. Different laboratories and diverse techniques were used to prepare libraries and sequence TCR repertoires, to increase sequencing depth and limit assay-specific biases. Leukapheresis yielded between about 0.9 and 10 billion PBMCs per donor. Broad study findings and their caveats: When several donors were compared, the shared fraction of clonotypes was around 5.1% for naive CD4, less than 4% for naive CD8, more than 2% for memory CD4, and 0.35% to 0.4% for memory CD8. Naive subsets generally had larger estimated clonotype richness than memory subsets. The genetic and exposure-history diversity represented was limited by the small number of donors. Only blood was sampled, and tissue TCR repertoires likely differ from those in blood. Rarefaction of sorted-subset datasets indicated incomplete sequencing despite the large sequencing depth. Higher generation probabilities were observed for clonotypes shared by all four sorted-subset donors than for non-shared clonotypes. Pairwise subsampling led to the expectation that sequencing depth would affect the degree of clonotype sharing among donors.

Healthy HIV-negative adults with no recently reported acute infections or vaccinations were included as donors. All donors were Caucasian adults living in Nashville, Tennessee, USA. CD4+ T cells were enriched by magnetic negative selection; naive cells were then positively selected on CD45RA, and the negative fraction formed the memory subset. Blood was obtained by leukapheresis, after which PBMCs were separated by Ficoll-Histopaque density gradient centrifugation and cryopreserved in liquid nitrogen vapor phase. Analytical flow cytometry was used to check the purity and quantity of every magnetically sorted T cell population. Genomic DNA was isolated from every sorted fraction and measured by UV absorbance on a Nanodrop 2000c. TCR CDR3 regions were amplified from genomic DNA by multiplex PCR using the deep immunoSEQ assay. Genomic DNA extracted from each cell subset was distributed evenly over all wells of several immunoSEQ 96-well plates, and each plate served as one replicate. Each replicate PCR for sorted subsets received about 180 ng genomic DNA, equal to some 32,000 T cell genomes. Purified libraries were measured with a Qubit 3.0 fluorometer, size-checked on a Bioanalyzer 2100, and measured again with the KAPA Library Quantification kit. Every immunoSEQ 96-well plate was sequenced on a dedicated single-read 150-cycle Illumina NextSeq 550 flow cell. As for the original processing: The immunoSEQ output contained only junctional sequences without quality scores, so filtering could not match that applied to full-length reads. To assign V/J genes and CDR3, sequences were annotated using PyIR, a Python wrapper for IgBLAST v1.9, with IMGT germline references. Reads were removed for weak V/J assignments (E-value above 1e-6), missing CDR3, stop codons, out-of-frame junctions, or ambiguous translated residues. V3J clonotypes were defined as sequences sharing the same inferred V gene, J gene, and CDR3 amino acid sequence. To compute the percentage overlap between repertoires, the number of shared unique clonotypes was divided by the size of the smaller repertoire. Richness of each repertoire was evaluated using RTK rarefaction, the Chao1 estimator, and Recon v2.1 estimates of unobserved clonotypes. Generation probabilities for all TCRbeta clonotypes obtained by the gDNA method from several donors were computed using OLGA. Imported from immuneACCESS, the table was reduced by TCRdb to in-frame sequences with V and J called. These copies leave out some clones; in studies compared against another copy, an unresolved V gene accounts for under half, and the cause of the remainder is not known. V, J and clone size reflect that table, while D and trimming were determined from the DNA. The sample table records about 1 million clones; approximately 68% of these occur just once. The biggest ten clones account for 1.5% of the sample.

The CDR3 has 17 amino acids, counting the end cysteine and phenylalanine. The read is trimmed to its CDR3 DNA, 51 bases read in frame from base 1. V is shortened by 0 bases, J by 1 base, and the region joining them spans 16 bases. For CDR1 and CDR2, the germline V gene lists SGHRS and YFSETQ. The chain joins TRBV5-1 to TRBJ1-1; tentative D gene TRBD1, with 6 bases matching. Sequencing was carried out using memory CD4+ T cells sorted from blood. What this sample's cell subset or site label stands for: CD45RA-negative fraction. The sequence derives from a man younger than 35 in good health. The CDR3 here reads CASSLGFGGLGNTEAFF. Read as DNA, the sequence is TGCGCCAGCAGCTTGGGGTTCGGGGGGCTCGGGAACACTGAAGCTTTCTTT.